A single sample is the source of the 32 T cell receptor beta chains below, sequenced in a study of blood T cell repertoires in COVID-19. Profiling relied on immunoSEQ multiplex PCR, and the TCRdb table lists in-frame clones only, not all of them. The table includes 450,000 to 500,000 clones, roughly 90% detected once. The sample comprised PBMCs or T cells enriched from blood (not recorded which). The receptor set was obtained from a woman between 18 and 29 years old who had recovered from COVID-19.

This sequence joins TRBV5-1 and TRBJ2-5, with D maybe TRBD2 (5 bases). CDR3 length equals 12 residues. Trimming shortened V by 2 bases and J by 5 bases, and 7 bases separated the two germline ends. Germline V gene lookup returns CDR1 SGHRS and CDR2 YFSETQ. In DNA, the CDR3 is TGCGCCAGCAGCTTACTAGAGGAGACCCAGTACTTC. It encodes CASSLLEETQYF.

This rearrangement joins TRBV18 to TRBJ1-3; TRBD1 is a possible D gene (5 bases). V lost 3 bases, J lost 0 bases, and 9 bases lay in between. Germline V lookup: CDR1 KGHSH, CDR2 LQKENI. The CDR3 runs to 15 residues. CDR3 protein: CASSPTVRSGNTIYF. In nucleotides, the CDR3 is TGTGCCAGCTCACCGACAGTACGCTCTGGAAACACCATATATTTT.

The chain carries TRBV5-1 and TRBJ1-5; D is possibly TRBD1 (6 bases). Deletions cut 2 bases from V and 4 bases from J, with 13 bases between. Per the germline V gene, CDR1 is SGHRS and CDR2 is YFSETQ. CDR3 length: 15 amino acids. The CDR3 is CASSFGETGNQPQHF. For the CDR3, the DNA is TGCGCCAGCAGCTTTGGAGAGACAGGTAATCAGCCCCAGCATTTT.

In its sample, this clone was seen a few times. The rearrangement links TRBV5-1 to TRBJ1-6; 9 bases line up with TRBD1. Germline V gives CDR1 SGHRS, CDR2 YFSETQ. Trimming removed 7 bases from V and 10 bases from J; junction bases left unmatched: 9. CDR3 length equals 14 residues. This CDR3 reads CASFPGTGSSPLHF. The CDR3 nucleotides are TGCGCCAGCTTCCCCGGGACAGGGTCGTCACCCCTCCACTTT.

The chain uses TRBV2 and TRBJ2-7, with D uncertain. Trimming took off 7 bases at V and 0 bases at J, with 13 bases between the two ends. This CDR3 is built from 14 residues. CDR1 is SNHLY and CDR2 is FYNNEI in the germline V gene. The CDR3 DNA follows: TGTGCCAGCAAGGTGAAGGCGGACTCCTACGAGCAGTACTTC. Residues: CASKVKADSYEQYF.

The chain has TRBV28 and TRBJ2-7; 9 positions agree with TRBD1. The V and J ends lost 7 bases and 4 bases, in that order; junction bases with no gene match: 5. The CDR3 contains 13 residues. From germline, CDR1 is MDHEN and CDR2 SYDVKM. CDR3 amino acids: CASKTGGLYEQYF. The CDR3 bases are TGTGCCAGCAAGACAGGGGGTTTGTACGAGCAGTACTTC.

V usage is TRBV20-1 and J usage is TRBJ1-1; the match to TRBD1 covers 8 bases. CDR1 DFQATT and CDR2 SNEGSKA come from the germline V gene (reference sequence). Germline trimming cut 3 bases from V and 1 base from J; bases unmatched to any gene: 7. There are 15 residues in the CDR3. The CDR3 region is CSASPAGQGNTEAFF. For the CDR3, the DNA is TGCAGTGCTAGTCCTGCAGGACAGGGGAACACTGAAGCTTTCTTT.

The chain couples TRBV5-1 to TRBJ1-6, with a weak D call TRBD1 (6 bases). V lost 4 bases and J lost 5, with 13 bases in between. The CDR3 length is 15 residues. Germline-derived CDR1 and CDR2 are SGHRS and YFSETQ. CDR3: CASSPQGIDNSPLHF. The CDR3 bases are TGCGCCAGCAGCCCACAGGGAATAGATAATTCACCCCTCCACTTT.

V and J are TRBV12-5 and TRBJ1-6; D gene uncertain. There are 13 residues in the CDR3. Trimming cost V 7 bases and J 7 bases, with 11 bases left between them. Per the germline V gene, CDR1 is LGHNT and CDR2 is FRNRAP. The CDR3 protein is CASAPVLNSPLHF. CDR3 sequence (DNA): TGTGCTAGTGCCCCGGTCCTCAATTCACCCCTCCACTTT.

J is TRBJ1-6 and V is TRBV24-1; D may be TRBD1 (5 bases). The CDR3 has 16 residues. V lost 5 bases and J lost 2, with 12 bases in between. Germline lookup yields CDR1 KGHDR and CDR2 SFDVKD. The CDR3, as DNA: TGTGCCACCAGTGTGGGAGGGGAGACCTATAATTCACCCCTCCACTTT. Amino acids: CATSVGGETYNSPLHF.

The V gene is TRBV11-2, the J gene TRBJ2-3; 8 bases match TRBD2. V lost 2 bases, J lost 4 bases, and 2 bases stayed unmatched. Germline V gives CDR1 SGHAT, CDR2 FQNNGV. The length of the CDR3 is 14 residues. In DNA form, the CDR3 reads TGTGCCAGCAGCTTACCCGGGGGGGCAGATACGCAGTATTTT. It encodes CASSLPGGADTQYF.

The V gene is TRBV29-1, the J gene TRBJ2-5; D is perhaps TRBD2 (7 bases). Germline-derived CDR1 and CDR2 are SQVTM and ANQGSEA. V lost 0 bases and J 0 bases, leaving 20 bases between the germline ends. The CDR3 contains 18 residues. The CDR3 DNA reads TGCAGCGTTGAAGAGTGGGCTACCAAGGGGGGGTACCAAGAGACCCAGTACTTC. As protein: CSVEEWATKGGYQETQYF.

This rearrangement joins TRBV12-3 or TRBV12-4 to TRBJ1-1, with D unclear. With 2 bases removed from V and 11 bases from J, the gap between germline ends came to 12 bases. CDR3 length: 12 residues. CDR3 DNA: TGTGCCAGCAGTTTAATCGAGGGTGAGGCTTTCTTT. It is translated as CASSLIEGEAFF.

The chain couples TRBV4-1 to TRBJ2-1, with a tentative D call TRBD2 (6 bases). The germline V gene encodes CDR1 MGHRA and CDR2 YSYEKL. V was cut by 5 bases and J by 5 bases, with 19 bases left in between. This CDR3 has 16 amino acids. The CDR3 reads CASSGREFFMDNEQFF. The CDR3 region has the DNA TGCGCCAGCAGCGGTCGGGAGTTTTTTATGGACAATGAGCAGTTCTTC.

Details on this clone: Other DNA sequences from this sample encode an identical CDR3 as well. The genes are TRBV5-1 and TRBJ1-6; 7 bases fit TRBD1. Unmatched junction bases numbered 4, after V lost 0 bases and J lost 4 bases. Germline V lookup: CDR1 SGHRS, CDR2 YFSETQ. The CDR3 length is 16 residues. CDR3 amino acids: CASSLAGTVYNSPLHF. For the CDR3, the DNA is TGCGCCAGCAGCTTGGCCGGGACAGTTTATAATTCACCCCTCCACTTT.

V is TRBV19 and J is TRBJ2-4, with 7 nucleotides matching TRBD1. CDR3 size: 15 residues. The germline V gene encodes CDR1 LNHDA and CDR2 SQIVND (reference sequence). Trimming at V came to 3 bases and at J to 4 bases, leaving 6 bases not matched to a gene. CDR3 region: CASSMVAGGKNIQYF. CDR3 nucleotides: TGTGCCAGTAGTATGGTGGCAGGGGGAAAAAACATTCAGTACTTC.

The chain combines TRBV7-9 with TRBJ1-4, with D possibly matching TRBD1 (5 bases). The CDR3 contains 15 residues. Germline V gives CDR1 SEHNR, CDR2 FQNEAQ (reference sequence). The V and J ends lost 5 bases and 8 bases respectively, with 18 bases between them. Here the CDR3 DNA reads TGTGCCAGCAGCCGCCGTGTAGGGTCAGGGGAAAAACTGTTTTTT. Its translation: CASSRRVGSGEKLFF.

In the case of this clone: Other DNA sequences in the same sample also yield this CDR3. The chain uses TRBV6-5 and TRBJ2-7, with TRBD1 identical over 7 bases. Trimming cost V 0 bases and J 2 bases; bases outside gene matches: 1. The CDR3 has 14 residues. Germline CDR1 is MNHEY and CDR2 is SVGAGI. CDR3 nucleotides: TGTGCCAGCAGTTACTCGGGACAGACCTACGAGCAGTACTTC. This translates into CASSYSGQTYEQYF.

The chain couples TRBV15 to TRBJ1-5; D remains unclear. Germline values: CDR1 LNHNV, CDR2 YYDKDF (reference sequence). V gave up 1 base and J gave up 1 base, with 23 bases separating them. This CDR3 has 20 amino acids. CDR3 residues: CATSRGFEGMSRWSNQPQHF. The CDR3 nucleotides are TGTGCCACCAGCAGAGGGTTTGAGGGAATGAGTAGATGGAGCAATCAGCCCCAGCATTTT.

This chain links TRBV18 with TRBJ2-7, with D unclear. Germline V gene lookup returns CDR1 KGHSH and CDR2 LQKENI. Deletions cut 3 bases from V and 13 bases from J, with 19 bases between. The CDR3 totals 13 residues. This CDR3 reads CASSPPGRERSYF. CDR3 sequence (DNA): TGTGCCAGCTCACCCCCGGGTCGCGAGCGTTCCTACTTC.

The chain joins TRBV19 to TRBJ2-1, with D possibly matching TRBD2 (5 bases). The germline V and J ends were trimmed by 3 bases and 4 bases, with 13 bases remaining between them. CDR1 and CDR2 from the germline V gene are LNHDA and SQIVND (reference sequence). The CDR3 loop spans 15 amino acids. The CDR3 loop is CASSIRGGTYNEQFF. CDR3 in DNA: TGTGCCAGTAGTATCCGCGGAGGTACGTACAATGAGCAGTTCTTC.

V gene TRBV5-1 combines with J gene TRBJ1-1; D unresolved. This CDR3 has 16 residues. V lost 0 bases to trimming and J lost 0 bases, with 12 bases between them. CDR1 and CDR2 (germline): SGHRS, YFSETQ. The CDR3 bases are TGCGCCAGCAGCTTGGATGGAGGAGTTCTGAACACTGAAGCTTTCTTT. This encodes CASSLDGGVLNTEAFF. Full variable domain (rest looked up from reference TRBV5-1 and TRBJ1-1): KAGVTQTPRYLIKTRGQQVTLSCSPISGHRSVSWYQQTPGQGLQFLFEYFSETQRNKGNFPGRFSGRQFSNSRSEMNVSTLELGDSALYLCASSLDGGVLNTEAFFGQGTRLTVV.

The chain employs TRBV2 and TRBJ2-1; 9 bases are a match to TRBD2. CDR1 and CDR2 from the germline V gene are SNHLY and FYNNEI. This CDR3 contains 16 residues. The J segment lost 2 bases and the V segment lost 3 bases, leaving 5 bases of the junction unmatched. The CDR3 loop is CASSDRAGGPYNEQFF. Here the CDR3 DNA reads TGTGCCAGCAGTGACCGAGCGGGGGGCCCCTACAATGAGCAGTTCTTC.

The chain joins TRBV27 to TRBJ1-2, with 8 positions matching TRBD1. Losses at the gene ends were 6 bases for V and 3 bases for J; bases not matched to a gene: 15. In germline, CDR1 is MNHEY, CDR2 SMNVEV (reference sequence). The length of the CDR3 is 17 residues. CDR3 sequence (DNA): TGTGCCAGCAGCAGCCTGACGGGAACAGGGGGGGACTATGGCTACACCTTC. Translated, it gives CASSSLTGTGGDYGYTF.

The CDR3 reads CASIRGQPNNEQYF. The DNA for the CDR3 is TGCGCCAGCATACGAGGGCAGCCTAACAACGAGCAGTACTTC. The gene calls are TRBV10-2 and TRBJ2-7; TRBD2 might be the D (5 bases). This CDR3 spans 14 amino acids. Germline lookup yields CDR1 WSHSY and CDR2 SAAADI. Between the trimmed V and J ends, which lost 7 bases and 5 bases, there was a span of 18 bases.

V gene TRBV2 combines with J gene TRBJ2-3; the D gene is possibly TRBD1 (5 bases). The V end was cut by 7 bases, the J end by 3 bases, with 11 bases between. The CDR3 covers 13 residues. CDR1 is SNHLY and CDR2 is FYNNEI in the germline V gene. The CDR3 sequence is CASTTANTDTQYF. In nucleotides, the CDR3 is TGTGCCAGCACGACAGCAAATACAGATACGCAGTATTTT.

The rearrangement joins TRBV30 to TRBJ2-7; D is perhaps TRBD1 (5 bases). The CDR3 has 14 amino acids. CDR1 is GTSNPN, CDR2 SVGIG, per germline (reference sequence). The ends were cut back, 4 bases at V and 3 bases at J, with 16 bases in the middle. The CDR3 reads CAWIRKGKDYEQYF. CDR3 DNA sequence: TGTGCCTGGATTCGGAAGGGGAAGGACTACGAGCAGTACTTC.

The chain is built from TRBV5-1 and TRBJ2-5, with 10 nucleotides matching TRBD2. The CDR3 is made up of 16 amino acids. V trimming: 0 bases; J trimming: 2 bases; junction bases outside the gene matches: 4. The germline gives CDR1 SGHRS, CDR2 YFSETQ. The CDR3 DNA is TGCGCCAGCAGCTTGGTACTAGCGGGGATTCAAGAGACCCAGTACTTC. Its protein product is CASSLVLAGIQETQYF.

The DNA for the CDR3 is TGTGCCAGCAGCCAAGATCCTCAGGGTTCGAGCAATCAGCCCCAGCATTTT. This encodes CASSQDPQGSSNQPQHF. The chain links TRBV3-1 (or the pseudogene TRBV3-2) to TRBJ1-5; the D gene is possibly TRBD1 (5 bases). The germline gives CDR1 LGHDT, CDR2 YNNKEL (reference sequence). CDR3 length equals 17 residues. V lost 0 bases and J lost 1, with 13 bases in between.

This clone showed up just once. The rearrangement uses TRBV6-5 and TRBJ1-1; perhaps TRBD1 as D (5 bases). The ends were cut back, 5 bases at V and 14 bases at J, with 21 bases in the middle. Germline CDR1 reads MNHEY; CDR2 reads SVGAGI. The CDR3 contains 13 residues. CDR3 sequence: CASSPDGGTEEFF. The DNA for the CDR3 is TGTGCCAGCAGTCCGGACGGGGGGACGGAGGAGTTCTTT.

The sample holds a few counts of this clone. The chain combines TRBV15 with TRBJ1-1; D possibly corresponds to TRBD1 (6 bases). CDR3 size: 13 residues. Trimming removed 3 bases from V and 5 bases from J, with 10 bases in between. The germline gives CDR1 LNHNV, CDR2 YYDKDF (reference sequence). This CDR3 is CATSRGRGTEAFF. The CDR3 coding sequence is TGTGCCACCAGCAGGGGCAGGGGTACTGAAGCTTTCTTT.

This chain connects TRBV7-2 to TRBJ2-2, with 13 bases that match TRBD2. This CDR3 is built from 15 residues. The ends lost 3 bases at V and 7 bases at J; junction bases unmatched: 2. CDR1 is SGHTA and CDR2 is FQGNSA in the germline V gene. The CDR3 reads CASSFGLAGVGELFF. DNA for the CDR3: TGTGCCAGCAGCTTCGGACTAGCGGGGGTCGGGGAGCTGTTTTTT. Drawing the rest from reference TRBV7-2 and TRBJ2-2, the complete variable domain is GAGVSQSPSNKVTEKGKDVELRCDPISGHTALYWYRQSLGQGLEFLIYFQGNSAPDKSGLPSDRFSAERTGGSVSTLTIQRTQQEDSAVYLCASSFGLAGVGELFFGEGSRLTVL.